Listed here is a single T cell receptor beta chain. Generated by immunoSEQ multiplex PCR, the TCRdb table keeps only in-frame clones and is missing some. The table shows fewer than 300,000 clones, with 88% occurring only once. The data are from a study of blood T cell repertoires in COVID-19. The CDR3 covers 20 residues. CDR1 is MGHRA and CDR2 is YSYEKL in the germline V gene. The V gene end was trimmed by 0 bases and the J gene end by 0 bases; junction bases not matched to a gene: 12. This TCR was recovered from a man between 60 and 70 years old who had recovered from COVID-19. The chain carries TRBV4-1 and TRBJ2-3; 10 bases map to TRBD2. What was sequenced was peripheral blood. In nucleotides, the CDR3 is TGCGCCAGCAGCCAAGATTTCGGGATACTAGCGGGGTTGAGCACAGATACGCAGTATTTT. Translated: CASSQDFGILAGLSTDTQYF.